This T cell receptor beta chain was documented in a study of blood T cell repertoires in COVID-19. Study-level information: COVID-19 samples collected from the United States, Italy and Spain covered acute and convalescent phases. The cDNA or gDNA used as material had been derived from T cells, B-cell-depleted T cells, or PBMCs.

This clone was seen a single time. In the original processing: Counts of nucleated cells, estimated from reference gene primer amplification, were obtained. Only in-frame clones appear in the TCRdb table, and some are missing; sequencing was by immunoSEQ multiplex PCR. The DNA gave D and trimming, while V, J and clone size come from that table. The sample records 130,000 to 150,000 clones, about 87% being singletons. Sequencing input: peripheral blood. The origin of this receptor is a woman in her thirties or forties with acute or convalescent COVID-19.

CDR3 residues: CASSLEDSPYEQYF. As DNA, the CDR3 is TGCGCCAGCAGCTTGGAAGACAGCCCCTACGAGCAGTACTTC. V is TRBV5-1 and J is TRBJ2-7, with D possibly TRBD1 on 5 matching bases. V lost 0 bases and J lost 2, with 9 bases in between. The CDR3 sequence is 14 residues long. Germline V CDR1 and CDR2: SGHRS, YFSETQ.